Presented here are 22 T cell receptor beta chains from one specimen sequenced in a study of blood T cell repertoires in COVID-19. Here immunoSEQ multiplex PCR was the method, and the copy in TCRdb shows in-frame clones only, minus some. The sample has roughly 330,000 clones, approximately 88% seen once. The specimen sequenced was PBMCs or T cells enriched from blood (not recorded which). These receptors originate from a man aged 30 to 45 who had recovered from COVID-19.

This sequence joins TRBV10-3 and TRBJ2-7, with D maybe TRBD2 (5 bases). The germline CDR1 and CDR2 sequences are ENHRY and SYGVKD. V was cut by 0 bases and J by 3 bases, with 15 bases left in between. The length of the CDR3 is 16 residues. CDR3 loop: CAISESPPGGVYEQYF. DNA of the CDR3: TGTGCCATCAGTGAGTCACCGCCCGGAGGAGTCTACGAGCAGTACTTC.

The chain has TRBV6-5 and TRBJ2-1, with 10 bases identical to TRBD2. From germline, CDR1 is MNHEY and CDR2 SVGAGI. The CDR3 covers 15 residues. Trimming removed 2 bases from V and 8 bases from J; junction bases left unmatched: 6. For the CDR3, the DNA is TGTGCCAGCAGTTACGGACTAGCGGAGTTACATGAGCAGTTCTTC. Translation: CASSYGLAELHEQFF.

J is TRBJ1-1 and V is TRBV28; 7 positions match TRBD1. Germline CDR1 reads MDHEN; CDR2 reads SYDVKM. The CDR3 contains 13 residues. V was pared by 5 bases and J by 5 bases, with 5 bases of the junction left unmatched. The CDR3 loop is CASSMPGGTEAFF. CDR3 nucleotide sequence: TGTGCCAGCAGTATGCCAGGGGGGACTGAAGCTTTCTTT.

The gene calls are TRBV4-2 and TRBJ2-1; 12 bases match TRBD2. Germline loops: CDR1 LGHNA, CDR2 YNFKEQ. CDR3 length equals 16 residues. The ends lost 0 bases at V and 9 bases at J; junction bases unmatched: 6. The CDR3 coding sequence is TGTGCCAGCAGCCAAGATCCTAGCGGGGGGGCCGCTGAGCAGTTCTTC. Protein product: CASSQDPSGGAAEQFF.

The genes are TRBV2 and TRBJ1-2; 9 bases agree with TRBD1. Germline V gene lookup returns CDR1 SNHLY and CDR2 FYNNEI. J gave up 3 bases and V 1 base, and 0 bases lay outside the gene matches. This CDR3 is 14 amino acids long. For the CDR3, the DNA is TGTGCCAGCAGTGAAGGGACAGGGGACTATGGCTACACCTTC. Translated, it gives CASSEGTGDYGYTF. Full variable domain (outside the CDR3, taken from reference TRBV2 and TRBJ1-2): EPEVTQTPSHQVTQMGQEVILRCVPISNHLYFYWYRQILGQKVEFLVSFYNNEISEKSEIFDDQFSVERPDGSNFTLKIRSTKLEDSAMYFCASSEGTGDYGYTFGSGTRLTVV.

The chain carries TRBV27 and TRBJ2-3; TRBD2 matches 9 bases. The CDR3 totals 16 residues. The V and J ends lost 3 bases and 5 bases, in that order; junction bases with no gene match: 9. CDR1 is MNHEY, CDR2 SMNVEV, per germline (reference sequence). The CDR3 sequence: CASSFIGGGAGDTQYF. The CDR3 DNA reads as TGTGCCAGCAGTTTCATCGGCGGGGGGGCTGGAGATACGCAGTATTTT.

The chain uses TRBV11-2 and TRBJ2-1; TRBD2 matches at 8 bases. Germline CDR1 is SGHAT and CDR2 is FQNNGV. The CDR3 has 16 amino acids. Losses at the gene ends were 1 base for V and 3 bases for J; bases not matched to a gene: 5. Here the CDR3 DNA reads TGTGCCAGCAGCTTAGCGGGCAGCGGGGGCTACAATGAGCAGTTCTTC. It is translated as CASSLAGSGGYNEQFF.

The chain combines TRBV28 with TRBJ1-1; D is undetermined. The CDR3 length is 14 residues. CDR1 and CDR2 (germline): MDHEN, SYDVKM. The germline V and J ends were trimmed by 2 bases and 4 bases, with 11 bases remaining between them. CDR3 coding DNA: TGTGCCAGCAGTTTACTGGGTGGAGGCACTGAAGCTTTCTTT. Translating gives CASSLLGGGTEAFF.

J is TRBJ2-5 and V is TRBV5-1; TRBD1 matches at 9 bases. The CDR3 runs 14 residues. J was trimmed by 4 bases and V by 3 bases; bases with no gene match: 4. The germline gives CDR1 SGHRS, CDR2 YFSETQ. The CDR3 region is CASSSGQGGETQYF. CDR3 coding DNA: TGCGCCAGCAGCTCGGGACAGGGTGGAGAGACCCAGTACTTC.

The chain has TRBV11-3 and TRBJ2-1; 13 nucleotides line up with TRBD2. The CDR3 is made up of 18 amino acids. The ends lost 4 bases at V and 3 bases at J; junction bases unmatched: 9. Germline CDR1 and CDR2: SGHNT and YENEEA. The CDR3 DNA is TGTGCCAGCAGCTCTACTAGCGGGGGGGCCCTCTACTACAATGAGCAGTTCTTC. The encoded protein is CASSSTSGGALYYNEQFF.

The DNA for the CDR3 is TGCGCCAGCAGCCTCAGTTCCATTCCACCTGGAAACACCATATATTTT. Translating it yields CASSLSSIPPGNTIYF. This chain connects TRBV4-1 to TRBJ1-3; the D is unclear. CDR1 is MGHRA, CDR2 YSYEKL, per germline. The germline V and J ends were trimmed by 4 bases and 2 bases, with 15 bases remaining between them. CDR3 length: 16 amino acids.

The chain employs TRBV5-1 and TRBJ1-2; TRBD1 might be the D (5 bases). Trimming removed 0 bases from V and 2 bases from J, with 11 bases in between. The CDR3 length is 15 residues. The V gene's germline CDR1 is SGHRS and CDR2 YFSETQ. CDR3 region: CASSLEGRANYGYTF. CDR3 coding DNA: TGCGCCAGCAGCTTGGAGGGCAGGGCGAACTATGGCTACACCTTC.

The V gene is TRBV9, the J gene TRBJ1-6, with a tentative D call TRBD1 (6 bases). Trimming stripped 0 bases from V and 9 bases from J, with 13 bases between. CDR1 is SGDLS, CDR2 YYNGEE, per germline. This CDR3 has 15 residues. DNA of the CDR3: TGTGCCAGCAGCGTAGCTGGCAGGGGAGTTTCACCCCTCCACTTT. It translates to CASSVAGRGVSPLHF.

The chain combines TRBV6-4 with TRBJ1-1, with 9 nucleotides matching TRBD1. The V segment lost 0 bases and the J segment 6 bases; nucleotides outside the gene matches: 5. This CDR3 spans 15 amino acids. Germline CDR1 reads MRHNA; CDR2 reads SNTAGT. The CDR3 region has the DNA TGTGCCAGCAGTGACTCAGGGACAGGGAGGTCTGAAGCTTTCTTT. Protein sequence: CASSDSGTGRSEAFF.

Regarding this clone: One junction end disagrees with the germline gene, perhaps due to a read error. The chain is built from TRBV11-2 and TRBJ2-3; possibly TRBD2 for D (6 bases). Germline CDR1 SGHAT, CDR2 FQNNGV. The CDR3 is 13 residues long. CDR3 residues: CASSLGLEGTQYF. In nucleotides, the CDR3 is TGTGCCAGCAGTTTAGGCCTGGAGGGTACGCAGTATTTT.

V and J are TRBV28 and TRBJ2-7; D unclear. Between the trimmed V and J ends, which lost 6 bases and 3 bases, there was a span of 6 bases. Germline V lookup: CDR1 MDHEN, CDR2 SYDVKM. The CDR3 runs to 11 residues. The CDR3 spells CASSKNYEQYF. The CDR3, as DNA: TGTGCCAGCAGCAAAAACTACGAGCAGTACTTC.

The CDR3: CASSLEARWDTNTGELFF. Here the CDR3 DNA reads TGTGCCAGCAGCTTAGAAGCAAGGTGGGACACCAACACCGGGGAGCTGTTTTTT. This rearrangement joins TRBV7-9 to TRBJ2-2; possible D gene TRBD1, 6 bases. Per germline, CDR1 SEHNR and CDR2 FQNEAQ (reference sequence). The V end lost 1 base, the J end lost 2 bases, and 17 bases lay between the germline ends. This CDR3 contains 18 residues.

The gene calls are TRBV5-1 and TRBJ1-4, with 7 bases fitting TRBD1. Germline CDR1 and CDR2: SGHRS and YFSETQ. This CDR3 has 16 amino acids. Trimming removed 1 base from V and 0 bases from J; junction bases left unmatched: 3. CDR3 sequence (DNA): TGCGCCAGCAGCTTGTATAGGGGGCCAACTAATGAAAAACTGTTTTTT. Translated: CASSLYRGPTNEKLFF. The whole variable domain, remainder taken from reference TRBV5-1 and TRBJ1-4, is KAGVTQTPRYLIKTRGQQVTLSCSPISGHRSVSWYQQTPGQGLQFLFEYFSETQRNKGNFPGRFSGRQFSNSRSEMNVSTLELGDSALYLCASSLYRGPTNEKLFFGSGTQLSVL.

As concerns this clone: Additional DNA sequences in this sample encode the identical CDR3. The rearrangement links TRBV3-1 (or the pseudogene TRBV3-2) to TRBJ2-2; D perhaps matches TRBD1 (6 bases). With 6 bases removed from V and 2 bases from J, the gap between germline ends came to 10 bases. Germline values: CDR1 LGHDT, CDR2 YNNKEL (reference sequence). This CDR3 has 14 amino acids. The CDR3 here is CASSQDRNTGELFF. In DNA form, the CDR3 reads TGTGCCAGCAGTCAGGACAGAAACACCGGGGAGCTGTTTTTT.

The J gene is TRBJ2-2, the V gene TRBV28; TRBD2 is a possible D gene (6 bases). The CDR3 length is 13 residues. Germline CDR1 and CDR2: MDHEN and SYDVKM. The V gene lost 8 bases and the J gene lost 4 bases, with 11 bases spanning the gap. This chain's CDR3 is CASGTAITGELFF. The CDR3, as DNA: TGTGCCAGCGGGACTGCCATCACCGGGGAGCTGTTTTTT.

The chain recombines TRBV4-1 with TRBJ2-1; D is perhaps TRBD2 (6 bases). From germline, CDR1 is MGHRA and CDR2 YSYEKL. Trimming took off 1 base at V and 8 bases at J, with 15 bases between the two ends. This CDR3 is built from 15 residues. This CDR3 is CASSQGRGPGYEQFF. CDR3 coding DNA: TGCGCCAGCAGCCAAGGGCGGGGCCCAGGGTATGAGCAGTTCTTC.

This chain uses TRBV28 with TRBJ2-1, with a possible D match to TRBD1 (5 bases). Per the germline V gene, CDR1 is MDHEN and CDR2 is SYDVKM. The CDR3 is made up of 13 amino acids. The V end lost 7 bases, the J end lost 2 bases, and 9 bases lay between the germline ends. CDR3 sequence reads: CASTSTAYNEQFF. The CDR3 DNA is TGTGCCAGCACATCGACAGCCTACAATGAGCAGTTCTTC.